The T cell receptor (beta chain) under discussion was sequenced for a study of T cell responses to AZD1222 COVID-19 vaccine. Germline loops: CDR1 MGHRA, CDR2 YSYEKL. V shed 4 bases and J shed 7 bases, with 17 bases lying between them. CDR3 length: 15 residues. Sequencing used immunoSEQ multiplex PCR; TCRdb keeps in-frame clones, though not all of them. The sample has 140,000 to 150,000 clones, around 83% seen once. In the case of this clone: As yet, its antigen is unknown.

Second-dose recipients at about 4 or about 12 weeks were treated as one pooled group. Study-level results: Recipients of AZD1222 seropositive at baseline numbered only five or six. Reports indicate that nearly half of spike-specific TCRs are directed at unmutated variant regions. The CD4 TCRs associated with vaccination extended across spike and predominated at 160-218 and 743-854.

The rearrangement links TRBV4-1 to TRBJ2-1, with a possible D match to TRBD2 (6 bases). The source is an adult who received the AZD1222 COVID-19 vaccine. Material: peripheral blood, obtained 28 days after the second AZD1222 dose. In nucleotides, the CDR3 is TGCGCCAGCAGCCGAGTCCCCGGGGCGGGGAATGAGCAGTTCTTC. Translating gives CASSRVPGAGNEQFF.